The sequence of this T cell receptor (beta chain) was determined in a study of regulatory T cells in long-lasting Graves disease. Arm-PCR of CDR3 regions with iRepertoire HTBI primers generated TCR beta libraries. One entry per CDR3 protein, called by TCRdb with MiXCR from the multiplex PCR reads. The data show about 400,000 distinct CDR3 sequences, around 16% seen once. Turning to this clonotype: Its antigen remains unidentified.

V trimming: 4 bases; J trimming: 4 bases; junction bases outside the gene matches: 4. CDR1 SEHNR and CDR2 FQNEAQ come from the germline V gene (reference sequence). This CDR3 region has 14 residues. Study-wide results and limits: Persistent Graves' disease cases displayed lower TCR diversity than newly diagnosed ones. There was favoring of TRBV28, TRBJ1-2 and TRBJ2-5 in persistent disease.

Regarding time point: newly diagnosed GD, antithyroid drugs for less than 3 months. Extracted RNA from PBMCs served as the source of the TCR library. Doctors identified Graves' disease using the American Thyroid Association guidelines. The sample here was peripheral blood mononuclear cells (PBMCs), taken at new diagnosis, from a patient treated with antithyroid drugs. The V and J genes are TRBV7-9 and TRBJ1-1, with 9 nucleotides matching TRBD1. The receptor comes from a female donor with Graves disease. This CDR3 is CASSSRQGVTEAFF. The CDR3 DNA reads as TGTGCCAGCAGCTCACGACAGGGGGTCACTGAAGCTTTCTTT.